These 17 T cell receptor beta chains were sequenced from one sample in a study of blood T cell repertoires in COVID-19. Data came from immunoSEQ multiplex PCR; TCRdb stores just in-frame clones and leaves some out. The data hold over 200,000 clones, with about nine tenths observed a single time. Sample: peripheral blood. These receptors all stem from an older woman with acute or convalescent COVID-19.

The genes are TRBV3-1 (or the pseudogene TRBV3-2) and TRBJ2-7, with D maybe TRBD2 (5 bases). CDR3 length equals 13 residues. The germline V and J ends were trimmed by 0 bases and 12 bases, with 15 bases remaining between them. Looked up from germline, CDR1 is LGHDT and CDR2 is YNNKEL (reference sequence). CDR3 DNA sequence: TGTGCCAGCAGCCAAGATGGGCGGACTCGGCTGTACTTC. As protein: CASSQDGRTRLYF.

The genes are TRBV3-1 (or the pseudogene TRBV3-2) and TRBJ2-7, with 10 bases that match TRBD2. The CDR3 spans 18 residues. Germline values: CDR1 LGHDT, CDR2 YNNKEL (reference sequence). J gave up 0 bases and V 1 base, and 9 bases lay outside the gene matches. Written as DNA, the CDR3 is TGTGCCAGCAGCCAAGCCGGCAGCGGGAGGGCCAGCTCCTACGAGCAGTACTTC. This encodes CASSQAGSGRASSYEQYF.

The chain has TRBV7-2 and TRBJ1-1, with TRBD1 as a possible D gene (6 bases). This CDR3 is 13 amino acids long. The V end was cut by 3 bases, the J end by 5 bases, with 10 bases between. Germline CDR1 is SGHTA and CDR2 is FQGNSA. CDR3 in amino acids: CASSFSTGTEAFF. The CDR3 nucleotides are TGTGCCAGCAGCTTTTCAACAGGGACTGAAGCTTTCTTT.

The V gene is TRBV7-2, the J gene TRBJ2-1; 8 bases line up with TRBD2. The CDR3 runs 16 residues. The germline V gene has CDR1 SGHTA and CDR2 FQGNSA. V lost 3 bases and J lost 7; bases outside the gene matches: 11. The CDR3 nucleotides read TGTGCCAGCAGCTTCGATTCGACGGGAGGGAAAAATGAGCAGTTCTTC. Protein product: CASSFDSTGGKNEQFF.

Concerning this clone itself: Other DNA sequences in the same sample also yield this CDR3. The CDR3 loop reads CATSDRGTSGNEQFF. CDR3 bases: TGTGCCACCAGTGACCGCGGGACTAGCGGGAATGAGCAGTTCTTC. The genes are TRBV24-1 and TRBJ2-1; 12 bases are shared with TRBD2. CDR1 and CDR2 from the germline V gene are KGHDR and SFDVKD. The CDR3 runs to 15 residues. Trimming removed 4 bases from V and 7 bases from J; junction bases left unmatched: 4.

The chain recombines TRBV3-1 (or the pseudogene TRBV3-2) with TRBJ1-4; no clear D. The CDR3 covers 13 residues. CDR1 is LGHDT and CDR2 is YNNKEL in the germline V gene (reference sequence). Trimming took 0 bases from V and 8 from J, leaving 7 bases between them. As DNA, the CDR3 is TGTGCCAGCAGCCAAGATTTTTCAGAAAAACTGTTTTTT. It specifies CASSQDFSEKLFF.

The chain links TRBV7-9 to TRBJ1-5, with 7 bases matching TRBD1. Germline CDR1 reads SEHNR; CDR2 reads FQNEAQ (reference sequence). The CDR3 has 14 residues. Germline trimming cut 2 bases from V and 7 bases from J; bases unmatched to any gene: 5. In DNA, the CDR3 is TGTGCCAGCAGCTTAACAGGGGTGGGGCAGCCCCAGCATTTT. Translated, it gives CASSLTGVGQPQHF.

This chain connects TRBV4-1 to TRBJ1-5; D is possibly TRBD1 (6 bases). Germline V gene lookup returns CDR1 MGHRA and CDR2 YSYEKL. There are 16 residues in the CDR3. The germline V and J ends were trimmed by 0 bases and 1 base, with 10 bases remaining between them. The CDR3 reads CASSQESGQSNQPQHF. CDR3 DNA: TGCGCCAGCAGCCAAGAGTCCGGACAGAGCAATCAGCCCCAGCATTTT.

The chain employs TRBV27 and TRBJ2-2, with 10 bases lining up with TRBD2. The V and J ends lost 5 bases and 3 bases, in that order; junction bases with no gene match: 9. This CDR3 is 17 amino acids long. Germline V gene lookup returns CDR1 MNHEY and CDR2 SMNVEV (reference sequence). CDR3 nucleotide sequence: TGTGCCAGCAGTCAGTATCGGACTAGCGGTTACACCGGGGAGCTGTTTTTT. Residues: CASSQYRTSGYTGELFF.

The chain combines TRBV9 with TRBJ2-1; 14 nucleotides match TRBD2. This CDR3 is built from 16 residues. CDR1 and CDR2 from the germline V gene are SGDLS and YYNGEE. After removal of 3 bases from V and 10 bases from J, the junction contained 9 bases not matched to a gene. Here the CDR3 DNA reads TGTGCCAGCAGCGCGGGACTAGCGGGAGCCCCAAGCGAGCAGTTCTTC. Encoded protein: CASSAGLAGAPSEQFF.

This chain links TRBV2 with TRBJ2-1; 7 bases agree with TRBD1. Germline assignment: CDR1 SNHLY and CDR2 FYNNEI. After removal of 5 bases from V and 7 bases from J, the junction contained 14 bases not matched to a gene. The CDR3 covers 16 residues. The CDR3 is CASSPRGRGQGNEQFF. CDR3 nucleotides: TGTGCCAGCAGTCCGAGGGGAAGGGGGCAGGGAAATGAGCAGTTCTTC.

V is TRBV7-6 and J is TRBJ2-7; 9 bases agree with TRBD2. CDR1 and CDR2 (germline): SGHVS, FNYEAQ. V shed 2 bases and J 0 bases; nucleotides not matched to a gene: 8. The CDR3 runs to 17 residues. The CDR3 is CASSLFSGGASSYEQYF. The DNA for the CDR3 is TGTGCCAGCAGCTTATTTAGCGGGGGTGCAAGCTCCTACGAGCAGTACTTC.

The V call is TRBV6-5, the J call TRBJ1-2; the D is unclear. Germline CDR1 is MNHEY and CDR2 is SVGAGI. The CDR3 consists of 15 residues. Trimming removed 2 bases at V and 0 bases at J, with 10 bases between. In DNA form, the CDR3 reads TGTGCCAGCAGTTACGATCACACAGCTAACTATGGCTACACCTTC. This encodes CASSYDHTANYGYTF.

The chain uses TRBV11-3 and TRBJ2-2; no definite D call. There are 14 residues in the CDR3. V lost 6 bases, J lost 4 bases, and 12 bases lay in between. CDR1 and CDR2 (germline): SGHNT, YENEEA. The CDR3 protein is CASSFDTVTGELFF. The CDR3 DNA is TGTGCCAGCAGTTTCGACACTGTCACCGGGGAGCTGTTTTTT.

In the case of this clone: The junction does not match germline at one end; this may be a read error. The chain recombines TRBV7-7 with TRBJ2-2; 7 bases align to TRBD1. The germline gives CDR1 SSHAT, CDR2 FNYEAQ (reference sequence). The CDR3 is 15 amino acids. CDR3 in amino acids: CASSATGSRTGELFF. CDR3 DNA: TGTGCTAGCAGCGCGACAGGGTCTCGGACCGGGGAGCTGTTTTTT.

The chain combines TRBV5-1 with TRBJ2-2, with 9 bases lining up with TRBD2. The germline V gene has CDR1 SGHRS and CDR2 YFSETQ. Trimming at V came to 2 bases and at J to 1 base, leaving 0 bases not matched to a gene. The CDR3 consists of 15 residues. The CDR3 loop reads CASSLAGGNTGELFF. Here the CDR3 DNA reads TGCGCCAGCAGCTTAGCGGGGGGGAACACCGGGGAGCTGTTTTTT.

The gene calls are TRBV30 and TRBJ2-2; D might be TRBD1 (6 bases). CDR1 GTSNPN and CDR2 SVGIG come from the germline V gene (reference sequence). The V gene lost 8 bases and the J gene lost 1 base, with 14 bases spanning the gap. The CDR3 is 14 amino acids. This CDR3 reads CALSGTLNTGELFF. The DNA for the CDR3 is TGTGCCCTGTCCGGGACACTGAACACCGGGGAGCTGTTTTTT. The entire variable domain, with the rest obtained from reference TRBV30 and TRBJ2-2, is as follows: SQTIHQWPATLVQPVGSPLSLECTVEGTSNPNLYWYRQAAGRGLQLLFYSVGIGQISSEVPQNLSASRPQDRQFILSSKKLLLSDSGFYLCALSGTLNTGELFFGEGSRLTVL.